These 11 T cell receptor beta chains were all obtained from the same sample, sequenced in a study of T cell responses to AZD1222 COVID-19 vaccine. Sequencing was performed with immunoSEQ multiplex PCR; in TCRdb, only in-frame clones are kept and a portion is missing. The data show about 70,000 clones, around 82% seen once. The sequences come from peripheral blood, collected 28 days after the second AZD1222 dose. The receptors stem from an adult who received the AZD1222 COVID-19 vaccine.

The CDR3 spells CATSRDRGQQETQYF. CDR3 sequence (DNA): TGTGCCACCAGCAGAGATAGGGGACAGCAAGAGACCCAGTACTTC. The V call is TRBV15, the J call TRBJ2-5, with 7 nucleotides matching TRBD1. The CDR3 loop spans 15 amino acids. CDR1 LNHNV and CDR2 YYDKDF come from the germline V gene (reference sequence). V dropped 0 bases and J dropped 2; count of bases not matched to a gene: 3.

This sequence joins TRBV4-3 and TRBJ2-7; D remains ambiguous. CDR1 is LGHNA, CDR2 YSLEER, per germline. The CDR3 is made up of 14 amino acids. Trimming shortened V by 1 base and J by 2 bases, and 9 bases separated the two germline ends. Here the CDR3 DNA reads TGCGCCAGCAGCCAAGGTTTGCAGGCCTACGAGCAGTACTTC. Translating gives CASSQGLQAYEQYF.

The genes are TRBV10-3 and TRBJ2-5; 8 positions match TRBD1. Germline CDR1 is ENHRY and CDR2 is SYGVKD. J gave up 1 base and V 6 bases, and 4 bases lay outside the gene matches. The CDR3 loop spans 14 amino acids. CDR3 in amino acids: CAISRTGLQETQYF. In nucleotides, the CDR3 is TGTGCCATCAGCAGGACAGGGCTCCAAGAGACCCAGTACTTC.

This clone was recorded once. This rearrangement joins TRBV7-9 to TRBJ1-5, with 9 bases aligning to TRBD1. This CDR3 has 15 amino acids. V was pared by 5 bases and J by 9 bases, with 11 bases of the junction left unmatched. The germline V gene has CDR1 SEHNR and CDR2 FQNEAQ (reference sequence). CDR3 sequence: CASSVGGQGFWPQHF. The CDR3 DNA is TGTGCCAGCAGCGTAGGTGGACAGGGGTTTTGGCCCCAGCATTTT.

The CDR3: CASSQPTPGSFGDQPQHF. The CDR3 DNA reads as TGTGCCAGCAGCCAACCCACACCGGGCAGCTTTGGGGATCAGCCCCAGCATTTT. This chain links TRBV4-2 with TRBJ1-5; D is ambiguous. V lost 2 bases, J lost 5 bases, and 22 bases lay in between. The V gene's germline CDR1 is LGHNA and CDR2 YNFKEQ. CDR3 size: 18 residues.

The CDR3 spells CASHRGGGESYEQYF. The DNA of the CDR3 is TGTGCCAGCCACCGGGGGGGTGGTGAATCCTACGAGCAGTACTTC. The chain recombines TRBV7-2 with TRBJ2-7, with TRBD2 identical over 8 bases. Unmatched junction bases numbered 10, after V lost 8 bases and J lost 1 base. Germline V gene data show CDR1 as SGHTA and CDR2 as FQGNSA. The CDR3 consists of 15 residues.

The chain joins TRBV4-2 to TRBJ2-1; D unresolved. CDR1 is LGHNA and CDR2 is YNFKEQ in the germline V gene. With 0 bases removed from V and 9 bases from J, the gap between germline ends came to 6 bases. The CDR3 spans 12 residues. CDR3 DNA sequence: TGTGCCAGCAGCCAAGAGAGAGGTGAGCAGTTCTTC. It yields the protein CASSQERGEQFF.

The chain has TRBV7-9 and TRBJ1-3; D is uncertain. Germline assignment: CDR1 SEHNR and CDR2 FQNEAQ (reference sequence). This CDR3 has 17 amino acids. V shed 6 bases and J shed 4 bases, with 22 bases lying between them. The CDR3 DNA follows: TGTGCCAGCAGTCTCCTCTCGATCCGTATGGCCGGAAACACCATATATTTT. It yields the protein CASSLLSIRMAGNTIYF.

The rearrangement uses TRBV18 and TRBJ2-1; 11 bases map to TRBD1. The germline gives CDR1 KGHSH, CDR2 LQKENI. The CDR3 is 17 residues long. V gave up 3 bases and J gave up 1 base; unmatched junction bases: 5. CDR3 nucleotides: TGTGCCAGCTCACCGCGGGACAGGGGGATTTCCTACAATGAGCAGTTCTTC. Translation gives CASSPRDRGISYNEQFF.

This chain uses TRBV4-2 with TRBJ2-3; D unresolved. Germline V gives CDR1 LGHNA, CDR2 YNFKEQ. Trimming shortened V by 3 bases and J by 0 bases, and 10 bases separated the two germline ends. The CDR3 contains 15 residues. CDR3 sequence (DNA): TGTGCCAGCAGCCAGCGGACGGCTAGCACAGATACGCAGTATTTT. Protein sequence: CASSQRTASTDTQYF.

The V gene is TRBV3-1 (or the pseudogene TRBV3-2), the J gene TRBJ2-1; TRBD1 agrees at 7 bases. Losses at the gene ends were 2 bases for V and 4 bases for J; bases not matched to a gene: 8. Germline V gene data show CDR1 as LGHDT and CDR2 as YNNKEL (reference sequence). This CDR3 is built from 16 residues. The CDR3 bases are TGTGCCAGCAGCCAACCGAGACAGGGAATTTACAATGAGCAGTTCTTC. Encoded protein: CASSQPRQGIYNEQFF.